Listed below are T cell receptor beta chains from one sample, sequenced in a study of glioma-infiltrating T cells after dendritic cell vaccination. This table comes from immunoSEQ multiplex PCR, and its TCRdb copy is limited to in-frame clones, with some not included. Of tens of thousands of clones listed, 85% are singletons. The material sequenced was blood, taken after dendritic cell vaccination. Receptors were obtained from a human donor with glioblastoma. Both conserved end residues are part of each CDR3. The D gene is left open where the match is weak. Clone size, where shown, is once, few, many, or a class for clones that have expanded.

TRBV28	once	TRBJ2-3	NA	TGTGCCAGCAGTTTGGGTCGGGTTAGCACAGATACGCAGTATTTT	CASSLGRVSTDTQYF
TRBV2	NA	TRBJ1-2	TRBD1	TGTGCCAGCAGTTTGGCGGGACAGGGGGCTCCGGGCTACACCTTC	CASSLAGQGAPGYTF
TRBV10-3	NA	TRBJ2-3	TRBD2	TGTGCCATCAGGGAGACTAGCGGGGGGCTTAATTACATCACAGATACGCAGTATTTT	CAIRETSGGLNYITDTQYF
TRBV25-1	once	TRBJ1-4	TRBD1	TGTGCCAGCAGTGCCACCTACAGGGGGCGGACTAATGAAAAACTGTTTTTT	CASSATYRGRTNEKLFF
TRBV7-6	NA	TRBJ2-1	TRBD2	TGTGCCAGCAGAAACAGGGCAACCGGGACTAGCGGGAAGGTTGAGCAGTTCTTC	CASRNRATGTSGKVEQFF
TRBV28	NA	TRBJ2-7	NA	TGTGCCAGCAGTCCCCCAAACCCAGGGGACGAGCAGTACTTC	CASSPPNPGDEQYF
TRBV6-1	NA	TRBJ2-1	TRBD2	TGTGCCAGCAGTGATTCCTTACTAGCGGGAGAGCAGTTCTTC	CASSDSLLAGEQFF
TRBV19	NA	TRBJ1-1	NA	TGTGCCAGTAGTATAGACAGAGGCACTGAAGCTTTCTTT	CASSIDRGTEAFF
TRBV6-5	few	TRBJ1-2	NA	TGTGCCAGCGGGCGGGCAGCTAACTATGGCTACACCTTC	CASGRAANYGYTF
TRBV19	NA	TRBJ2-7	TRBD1	TGTGCCAGTAGTACCCTGGGGACAGGGACCACCTACGAGCAGTACTTC	CASSTLGTGTTYEQYF
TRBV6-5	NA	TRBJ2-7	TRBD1	TGTGCCAGCAGGACAGGGTCCTACGAGCAGTACTTC	CASRTGSYEQYF
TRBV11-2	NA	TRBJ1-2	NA	TGTGCCAGCAGCTTAGATCGGTTATGGAACTATGGCTACACCTTC	CASSLDRLWNYGYTF
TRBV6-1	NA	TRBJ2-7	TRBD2	TGTGCCAGCAGTGACACCGGGACTAGCGCCTACGAGCAGTACTTC	CASSDTGTSAYEQYF
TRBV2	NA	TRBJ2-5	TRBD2	TGTGCCACCCAAGCGGGGGAGTACCAAGAGACCCAGTACTTC	CATQAGEYQETQYF
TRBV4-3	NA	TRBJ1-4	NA	TGCGCCAGCAGCCAATCACAGGGAACTAATGAAAAACTGTTTTTT	CASSQSQGTNEKLFF
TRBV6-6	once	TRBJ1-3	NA	TGTGCCAGCAGCCCCACTTACTCTGGAAACACCATATATTTT	CASSPTYSGNTIYF
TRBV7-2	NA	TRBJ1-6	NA	TGTGCCAGCAGCTTAGCCCTAACAGCCCTGGTTGGCTCCTATAATTCACCCCTCCACTTT	CASSLALTALVGSYNSPLHF
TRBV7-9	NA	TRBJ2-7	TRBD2	TGTGCCAGCAGCTCGGGACTAGCGGGAGTGTACGAGCAGTACTTC	CASSSGLAGVYEQYF
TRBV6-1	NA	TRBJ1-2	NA	TGTGCCAGCAGTGAAGGCAGGGACTATGGCTACACCTTC	CASSEGRDYGYTF
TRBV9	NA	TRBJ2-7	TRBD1	TGTGCCAGCAGCGTAGGGGGACAGGGGACCTACGAGCAGTACTTC	CASSVGGQGTYEQYF
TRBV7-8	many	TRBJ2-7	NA	TGTGCCAGCCGAACCTACGGGACAAATTCCTACGAGCAGTACTTC	CASRTYGTNSYEQYF
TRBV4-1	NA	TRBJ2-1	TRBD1	TGCGCCAGCAGCCACCCTGACAGGGACAATGAGCAGTTCTTC	CASSHPDRDNEQFF
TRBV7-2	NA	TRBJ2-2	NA	TGTGCCAGCAGCTTGTGGCCCGGGGAGCTGTTTTTT	CASSLWPGELFF
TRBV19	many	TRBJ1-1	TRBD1	TGTGCCAGTAGTAGGGGGGACAGGGTCAAGAACACTGAAGCTTTCTTT	CASSRGDRVKNTEAFF
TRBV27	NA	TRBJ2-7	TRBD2	TGTGCCAGCAGTTTTGGGGGGGAAGAGTACTTC	CASSFGGEEYF
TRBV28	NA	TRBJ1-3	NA	TGTGCCAGCAGGTTACGACTGGACTCTGGAAACACCATATATTTT	CASRLRLDSGNTIYF